This T cell receptor (beta chain) is drawn from a study of T cell repertoires in cytomegalovirus infection. In the case of this clonotype: Antigen unknown.

TCRdb fed the reads into MiXCR, producing one record per CDR3 protein. Among about 830,000 distinct CDR3 sequences listed, about 30% were seen once. The CDR3 is made up of 14 amino acids. V was pared by 6 bases and J by 11 bases, with 14 bases of the junction left unmatched. The receptor was isolated from a human donor in good health (CMV status not recorded). Some clones in this sample may be carry-over from other donors' samples. Sequenced here: cultured CD8+ T cells from PBMCs, sampled from culture after CMV antigen stimulation. J is TRBJ1-1 and V is TRBV12-3 or TRBV12-4, with 8 bases identical to TRBD1. The DNA of the CDR3 is TGTGCCAGCAGCCAGAGTGCAAGGACAGGGTCGGCTTTCTTT. Translation: CASSQSARTGSAFF.